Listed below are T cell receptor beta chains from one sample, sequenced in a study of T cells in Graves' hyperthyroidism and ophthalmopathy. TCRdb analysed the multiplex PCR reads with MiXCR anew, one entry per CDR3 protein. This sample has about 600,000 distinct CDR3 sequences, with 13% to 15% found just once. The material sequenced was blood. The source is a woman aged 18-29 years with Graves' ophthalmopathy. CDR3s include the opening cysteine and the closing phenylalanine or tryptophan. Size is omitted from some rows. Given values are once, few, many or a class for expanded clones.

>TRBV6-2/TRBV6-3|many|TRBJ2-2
CASRVSAGTGELFF
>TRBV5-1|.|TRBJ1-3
CASSPRNPSSGNTIYF
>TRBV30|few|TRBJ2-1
CAWSRDRGYNEQFF
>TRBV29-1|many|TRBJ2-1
CSAEGYKAFPYNEQFF
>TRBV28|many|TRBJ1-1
CASSLQHWNTEAFF
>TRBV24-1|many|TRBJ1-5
CATSDSTGASNQPQHF
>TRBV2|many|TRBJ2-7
CASSISGQGEQYF
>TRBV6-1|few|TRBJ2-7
CASRNNSYEQYF
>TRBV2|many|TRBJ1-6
CASSEGPNTGGSPLHF
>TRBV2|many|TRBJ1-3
CASSERSGSSGNTIYF
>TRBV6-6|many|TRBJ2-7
CASSYSPAGSSYEQYF
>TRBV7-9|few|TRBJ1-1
CASSLLRKGTEAFF
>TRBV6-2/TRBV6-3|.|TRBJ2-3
CASSDFSGRDTDTQYF
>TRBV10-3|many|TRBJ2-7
CAISDPGQHFEQYF
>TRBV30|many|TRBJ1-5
CAWNPGLGNQPQHF
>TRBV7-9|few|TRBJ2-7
CASAPARSYEQYF
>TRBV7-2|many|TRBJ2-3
CASSLSGRGTDTQYF
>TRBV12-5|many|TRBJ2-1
CASAPGTGDSYNEQFF
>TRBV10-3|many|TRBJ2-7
CAISVKDSPYEQYF
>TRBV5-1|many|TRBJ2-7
CASSLEVGGSVYEQYF
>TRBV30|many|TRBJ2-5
CAWNRLQETQYF
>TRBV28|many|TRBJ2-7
CASSYRTSTSIEQYF
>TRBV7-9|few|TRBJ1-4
CASSSPDRGDEKLFF
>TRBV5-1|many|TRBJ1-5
CASSLGQSSNQPQHF
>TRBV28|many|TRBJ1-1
CASRSGTGAPSPTEAFF
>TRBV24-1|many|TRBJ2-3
CATSDWTSGSTDTQYF
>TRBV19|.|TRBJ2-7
CASSISGVTYEQYF
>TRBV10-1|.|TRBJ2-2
CASSDLRSGGYAGELFF
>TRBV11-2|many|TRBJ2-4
CASSLLGLAKNIQHF
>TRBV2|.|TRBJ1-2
CASSPRGEGLVGYTF
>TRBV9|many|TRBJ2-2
CASRGERYTGELFF
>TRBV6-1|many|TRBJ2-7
CASSRTSGRVYEQYF
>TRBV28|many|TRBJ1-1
CASSTLTGGYTEAFF
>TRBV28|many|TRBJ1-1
CASSPGRLPTEAFF
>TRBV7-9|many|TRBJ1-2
CASSGQDGFSYGYTF
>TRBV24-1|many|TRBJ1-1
CATSTGGNTEAFF
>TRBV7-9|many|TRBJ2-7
CASSWDREVYEQYF
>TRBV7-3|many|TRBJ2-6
CASSQTGMGLSGANVLTF
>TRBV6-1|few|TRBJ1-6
CASSGTLGPPGNSPLHF
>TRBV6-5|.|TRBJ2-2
CASSYRTGHQNTGELFF
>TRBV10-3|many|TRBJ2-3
CAISARERDTQYF
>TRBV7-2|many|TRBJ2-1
CASSLQPRLAGGGNEQFF
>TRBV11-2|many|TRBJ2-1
CASSLGKSSYNEQFF
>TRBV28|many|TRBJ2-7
CASSFFGTPYEQYF
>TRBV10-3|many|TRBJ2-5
CAIREGYGQETQYF
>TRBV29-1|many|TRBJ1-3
CSRLRQTGNTIYF
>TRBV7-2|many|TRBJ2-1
CASSLADGYNEQFF
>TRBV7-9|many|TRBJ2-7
CASSSQGLAEQYF
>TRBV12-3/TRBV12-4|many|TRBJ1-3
CASRPTGAVSGNTIYF
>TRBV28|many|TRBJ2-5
CASSRGQGETQYF
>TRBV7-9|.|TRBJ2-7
CASSLEPSRVRAYEQYF
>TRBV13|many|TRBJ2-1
CASSPARGDNEQFF
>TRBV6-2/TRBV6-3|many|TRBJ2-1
CASSWFAASGTNEQFF
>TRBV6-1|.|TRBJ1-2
CASSPTGSYYGYTF
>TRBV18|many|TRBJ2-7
CASSPGQGDEQYF
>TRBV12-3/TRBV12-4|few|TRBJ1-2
CASNGGDGYTF
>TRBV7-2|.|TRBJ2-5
CASSARTSGRPGTQYF
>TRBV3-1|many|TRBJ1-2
CASSQYRGSYGYTF
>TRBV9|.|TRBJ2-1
CASSVGGVNNEQFF